This T cell receptor (beta chain) was sequenced in a study of CD8 T cells in ankylosing spondylitis. TCRdb recomputed calls from the 5' RACE reads with MiXCR, one row per CDR3 protein. The sample lists 250,000 to 350,000 distinct CDR3 sequences, less than 10% seen once, with roughly 15% in the top ten. General observations from the study: A TCR beta motif made of under 10 highly homologous variants seemed typical of ankylosing spondylitis blood.

V shed 1 base and J shed 0 bases, with 9 bases lying between them. The CDR3 loop spans 16 amino acids. CDR1 SGHTA and CDR2 FQGNSA come from the germline V gene. In regard to this clonotype: What it recognizes is unknown.

Material for sequencing was blood, either unsorted or a sorted T cell fraction (not recorded which). This clonotype originated in a male donor with ankylosing spondylitis. The chain is built from TRBV7-2 and TRBJ2-2; no reliable D call. CDR3 DNA: TGTGCCAGCAGCTTAGTTGTGACTCCGAACACCGGGGAGCTGTTTTTT. Amino acids: CASSLVVTPNTGELFF. The whole variable domain, filled in from reference TRBV7-2 and TRBJ2-2, reads GAGVSQSPSNKVTEKGKDVELRCDPISGHTALYWYRQSLGQGLEFLIYFQGNSAPDKSGLPSDRFSAERTGGSVSTLTIQRTQQEDSAVYLCASSLVVTPNTGELFFGEGSRLTVL.